The 23 T cell receptor beta chains given below trace back to one sample, sequenced in a study of cytomegalovirus exposure and HLA in healthy donors. Sequencing was performed with immunoSEQ multiplex PCR; in TCRdb, only in-frame clones are kept and a portion is missing. The sample lists about 140,000 clones, approximately 87% occurring once. Sequenced: PBMCs. These TCRs come from a man aged 18 to 29 in good health and CMV-seronegative.

This clone occurred a few times. The V gene is TRBV6-5, the J gene TRBJ2-5; possible D gene TRBD1, 8 bases. The CDR3 has 14 amino acids. From germline, CDR1 is MNHEY and CDR2 SVGAGI. Trimming took off 5 bases at V and 7 bases at J, with 17 bases between the two ends. The CDR3 sequence: CASSKDREGGTQYF. Written as DNA, the CDR3 is TGTGCCAGCAGTAAGGACAGGGAGGGAGGGACCCAGTACTTC.

The gene calls are TRBV5-1 and TRBJ1-3; D is ambiguous. The CDR3 consists of 15 residues. The germline V gene has CDR1 SGHRS and CDR2 YFSETQ. Trimming stripped 3 bases from V and 0 bases from J, with 10 bases between. The CDR3 region has the DNA TGCGCCAGCAGCTCAGAGGTCTCCTCTGGAAACACCATATATTTT. It is translated as CASSSEVSSGNTIYF.

The V and J genes are TRBV20-1 and TRBJ1-1, with a weak D call TRBD1 (5 bases). This CDR3 has 11 amino acids. Per the germline V gene, CDR1 is DFQATT and CDR2 is SNEGSKA (reference sequence). Trimming left V 8 bases short and J 3 bases short, with 10 bases between. CDR3 sequence reads: CSSRRDTEAFF. CDR3 in DNA: TGCAGTTCGCGCAGGGACACTGAAGCTTTCTTT.

This clone was counted only a few times. The V and J genes are TRBV29-1 and TRBJ2-5; 7 bases match TRBD1. The CDR3 consists of 13 residues. The germline V gene has CDR1 SQVTM and CDR2 ANQGSEA. J lost 4 bases, V lost 4 bases, and 6 bases had no gene match. In DNA form, the CDR3 reads TGCAGCGTTGTGGGTTCAGGGGGAGAGACCCAGTACTTC. Protein: CSVVGSGGETQYF. Complete variable domain (other parts from reference TRBV29-1 and TRBJ2-5): SAVISQKPSRDICQRGTSLTIQCQVDSQVTMMFWYRQQPGQSLTLIATANQGSEATYESGFVIDKFPISRPNLTFSTLTVSNMSPEDSSIYLCSVVGSGGETQYFGPGTRLLVL.

The gene calls are TRBV6-1 and TRBJ1-2; TRBD1 agrees at 7 bases. The germline V gene encodes CDR1 MNHNS and CDR2 SASEGT. Germline trimming cut 4 bases from V and 4 bases from J; bases unmatched to any gene: 3. The CDR3 loop spans 13 amino acids. CDR3 sequence reads: CASSAGQVYGYTF. The CDR3 DNA sequence: TGTGCCAGCAGTGCCGGACAGGTCTATGGCTACACCTTC.

Here the CDR3 reads CASSSPTGEILNEQFF. The DNA for the CDR3 is TGTGCCAGCAGCTCCCCAACAGGGGAGATCCTCAATGAGCAGTTCTTC. The J gene is TRBJ2-1, the V gene TRBV5-6; TRBD1 matches 7 bases. The V segment lost 3 bases and the J segment 6 bases; nucleotides outside the gene matches: 12. The CDR3 extends over 16 amino acids. Germline V gene lookup returns CDR1 SGHDT and CDR2 YYEEEE. Full variable domain (remainder filled in from reference TRBV5-6 and TRBJ2-1): DAGVTQSPTHLIKTRGQQVTLRCSPKSGHDTVSWYQQALGQGPQFIFQYYEEEERQRGNFPDRFSGHQFPNYSSELNVNALLLGDSALYLCASSSPTGEILNEQFFGPGTRLTVL.

The rearrangement links TRBV15 to TRBJ2-1; 11 bases match TRBD2. Germline assignment: CDR1 LNHNV and CDR2 YYDKDF (reference sequence). The CDR3 totals 16 residues. Trimming cost V 2 bases and J 8 bases; bases outside gene matches: 8. The chain's CDR3 is CATSRTISGRDDEQFF. The CDR3 coding sequence is TGTGCCACCAGCAGAACTATTAGCGGGAGGGACGATGAGCAGTTCTTC.

The rearrangement links TRBV28 to TRBJ2-2, with 11 nucleotides matching TRBD1. There are 13 residues in the CDR3. V shed 3 bases and J 10 bases; nucleotides not matched to a gene: 1. Germline V gene lookup returns CDR1 MDHEN and CDR2 SYDVKM. CDR3 in DNA: TGTGCCAGCAGTTTGGACAGGGGGCTGGAGCTGTTTTTT. The encoded protein is CASSLDRGLELFF.

This clone is a singleton in its sample. The chain couples TRBV5-4 to TRBJ2-7; tentative D call: TRBD2 (5 bases). Germline V lookup: CDR1 SGHNT, CDR2 YYREEE (reference sequence). CDR3 length equals 14 residues. Trimming cost V 4 bases and J 4 bases, with 15 bases left between them. CDR3: CASSPGGSPYEQYF. The CDR3 nucleotides are TGTGCCAGCAGCCCTGGAGGCAGTCCGTACGAGCAGTACTTC.

In its sample, this clone was seen once. The chain is built from TRBV6-4 and TRBJ2-3; TRBD2 agrees at 9 bases. The CDR3 loop spans 15 amino acids. V dropped 5 bases and J dropped 0; count of bases not matched to a gene: 3. Germline CDR1 is MRHNA and CDR2 is SNTAGT. The CDR3 here is CASSPLAGSTDTQYF. DNA for the CDR3: TGTGCCAGCAGTCCCCTAGCGGGGAGCACAGATACGCAGTATTTT.

This clone was counted once. V and J are TRBV10-2 and TRBJ1-2, with 9 bases lining up with TRBD1. Germline trimming cut 6 bases from V and 8 bases from J; bases unmatched to any gene: 16. The V gene's germline CDR1 is WSHSY and CDR2 SAAADI. The CDR3 extends over 16 amino acids. The CDR3 DNA follows: TGCGCCAGCAGCTGGGACAGGGCGGGAGATCGGTCCGGCTACACCTTC. Protein sequence: CASSWDRAGDRSGYTF.

The genes are TRBV5-5 and TRBJ1-5; possibly TRBD1 for D (6 bases). The CDR3 is 14 amino acids. Per the germline V gene, CDR1 is SGHKS and CDR2 is YYEKEE (reference sequence). V was pared by 4 bases and J by 5 bases, with 13 bases between. The CDR3 DNA follows: TGTGCCAGCAGCGCGACAGGACTAGATCAGCCCCAGCATTTT. Translated, it gives CASSATGLDQPQHF. Drawing the rest from reference TRBV5-5 and TRBJ1-5, the complete variable domain is DAGVTQSPTHLIKTRGQQVTLRCSPISGHKSVSWYQQVLGQGPQFIFQYYEKEERGRGNFPDRFSARQFPNYSSELNVNALLLGDSALYLCASSATGLDQPQHFGDGTRLSIL.

The V gene is TRBV5-1, the J gene TRBJ2-5, with a tentative D call TRBD2 (5 bases). From germline, CDR1 is SGHRS and CDR2 YFSETQ. Deletions cut 0 bases from V and 4 bases from J, with 7 bases between. The CDR3 covers 13 residues. CDR3 DNA sequence: TGCGCCAGCAGCTTGGCCGAGGGAGAGACCCAGTACTTC. Translation gives CASSLAEGETQYF.

The V and J genes are TRBV7-9 and TRBJ1-4; tentatively, D is TRBD1 (6 bases). The CDR3 totals 14 residues. V was shortened by 1 base and J by 8 bases, with 11 bases between the two germline ends. Looked up from germline, CDR1 is SEHNR and CDR2 is FQNEAQ (reference sequence). The CDR3 here is CASSLVKDSEKLFF. CDR3 sequence (DNA): TGTGCCAGCAGCTTAGTAAAGGACAGCGAAAAACTGTTTTTT.

There are a few counts of this clone. The chain carries TRBV9 and TRBJ1-5; D uncertain. The CDR3 spans 15 residues. The germline gives CDR1 SGDLS, CDR2 YYNGEE. Trimming removed 0 bases from V and 5 bases from J, with 12 bases in between. The CDR3 here is CASSVGPGLDQPQHF. The CDR3 DNA follows: TGTGCCAGCAGCGTAGGGCCCGGACTGGATCAGCCCCAGCATTTT.

In its sample, this clone was seen once. This chain joins TRBV4-1 and TRBJ1-6, with 9 bases that match TRBD1. The CDR3 length is 15 residues. With 6 bases clipped from V and 7 bases from J, the junction kept 7 bases outside the gene matches. The germline gives CDR1 MGHRA, CDR2 YSYEKL. In nucleotides, the CDR3 is TGCGCCAGCAGGGCGCCCGGACAGGGGAATTCACCCCTCCACTTT. It codes for CASRAPGQGNSPLHF.

The CDR3 DNA reads as TGTGCCAGCAGCTTACCACAAGAGCAGTACTTC. This translates into CASSLPQEQYF. This chain connects TRBV11-2 to TRBJ2-7; D ambiguous. Per germline, CDR1 SGHAT and CDR2 FQNNGV. The CDR3 runs to 11 residues. The V gene lost 2 bases and the J gene lost 7 bases, with 6 bases spanning the gap.

The chain joins TRBV4-1 to TRBJ1-5; 7 bases map to TRBD1. The CDR3 is 18 amino acids. Per the germline V gene, CDR1 is MGHRA and CDR2 is YSYEKL. With V trimmed by 4 bases and J by 3 bases, 15 bases remained unmatched. CDR3 loop: CASSRDHRQGGTNQPQHF. The CDR3 coding sequence is TGCGCCAGCAGCCGGGACCACCGACAGGGTGGTACCAATCAGCCCCAGCATTTT.

This clone came up once. This chain uses TRBV5-5 with TRBJ1-1; 9 bases are a match to TRBD1. Germline loops: CDR1 SGHKS, CDR2 YYEKEE (reference sequence). Trimming removed 2 bases from V and 0 bases from J; junction bases left unmatched: 2. This CDR3 spans 15 amino acids. CDR3 DNA: TGTGCCAGCAGCTTACAGGGGGCGTTGAACACTGAAGCTTTCTTT. This gives the protein CASSLQGALNTEAFF.

The rearrangement uses TRBV27 and TRBJ1-1; D gene ambiguous. The germline CDR1 and CDR2 sequences are MNHEY and SMNVEV (reference sequence). The germline V and J ends were trimmed by 4 bases and 1 base, with 7 bases remaining between them. The CDR3 runs to 13 residues. DNA of the CDR3: TGTGCCAGCAGTTCACAGAGGAACACTGAAGCTTTCTTT. Protein: CASSSQRNTEAFF.

V is TRBV18 and J is TRBJ2-7; D perhaps matches TRBD2 (6 bases). CDR1 is KGHSH and CDR2 is LQKENI in the germline V gene. Trimming removed 3 bases at V and 1 base at J, with 19 bases between. The CDR3 runs 17 residues. The DNA of the CDR3 is TGTGCCAGCTCACCCACCTTTAGGCTAGCGACTTCCTACGAGCAGTACTTC. Protein product: CASSPTFRLATSYEQYF.

The chain combines TRBV9 with TRBJ2-1; possible D gene TRBD1, 6 bases. The CDR3 spans 13 residues. The V end was cut by 5 bases, the J end by 9 bases, with 15 bases between. Germline V gives CDR1 SGDLS, CDR2 YYNGEE. CDR3 DNA: TGTGCCAGCAGGGGGGCTTCGTCTGGTGAGCAGTTCTTC. This encodes CASRGASSGEQFF. The variable domain in full, completed from reference TRBV9 and TRBJ2-1, reads DSGVTQTPKHLITATGQRVTLRCSPRSGDLSVYWYQQSLDQGLQFLIQYYNGEERAKGNILERFSAQQFPDLHSELNLSSLELGDSALYFCASRGASSGEQFFGPGTRLTVL.

As concerns this clone: The germline gene is not matched at one end of the junction; a read error may be the cause. The chain has TRBV27 and TRBJ2-1; the D is unclear. This CDR3 contains 12 residues. Germline CDR1 MNHEY, CDR2 SMNVEV (reference sequence). The CDR3 region has the DNA TGTGCCAGCAGTCTATCTGCGAGGGAGCAGTTCTTC. Encoded protein: CASSLSAREQFF.